One and the same sample provided the 22 T cell receptor beta chains below, sequenced in a study of blood T cell repertoires in COVID-19 (dated by TCRdb to about 2020). Libraries were prepared through the immunoSEQ multiplex PCR assay. The immuneACCESS repertoire file appears here via TCRdb, limited to in-frame rearrangements. These files lack a portion of the clones; in checked studies, under half of the deficit traces to unresolved V genes, and the cause of the others is not known. The sample includes 55,000 or so clones, with 85% to 90% observed a single time. The ten largest clones take up over 6.5% of the sample. The sample was peripheral blood. Source of these receptors: a man in his sixties with active COVID-19.

The V and J genes are TRBV11-2 and TRBJ2-7; possible D gene TRBD2, 5 bases. CDR3 length equals 15 residues. Trimming took off 0 bases at V and 2 bases at J, with 11 bases between the two ends. In germline, CDR1 is SGHAT, CDR2 FQNNGV. The CDR3 here is CASSLDRAEAYEQYF. The CDR3, as DNA: TGTGCCAGCAGCTTAGATAGAGCGGAGGCCTACGAGCAGTACTTC.

This clone was seen only once. This sequence joins TRBV6-5 and TRBJ2-1; 14 bases agree with TRBD2. After removal of 9 bases from V and 8 bases from J, the junction contained 6 bases not matched to a gene. Germline V CDR1 and CDR2: MNHEY, SVGAGI. The CDR3 is 14 residues long. The CDR3 spells CASRPGLAGDEQFF. The CDR3, as DNA: TGTGCCAGTAGGCCGGGACTAGCGGGAGATGAGCAGTTCTTC.

The V call is TRBV5-3, the J call TRBJ2-7, with D possibly being TRBD2 (6 bases). TRBV5-3 is identified as an open reading frame with a role that is uncertain. V was clipped by 2 bases and J by 2 bases, with 14 bases between them. The CDR3 length is 15 residues. The CDR3 loop reads CARSFFEGLPYEQYF. The CDR3 bases are TGTGCCAGAAGCTTTTTTGAGGGACTGCCCTACGAGCAGTACTTC.

The V call is TRBV19, the J call TRBJ1-2, with TRBD1 matching over 8 bases. V shed 5 bases and J 6 bases; nucleotides not matched to a gene: 5. Germline lookup yields CDR1 LNHDA and CDR2 SQIVND (reference sequence). The CDR3 totals 13 residues. The CDR3 loop reads CASSPEDRDGYTF. The DNA of the CDR3 is TGTGCCAGTAGTCCTGAGGACAGGGATGGCTACACCTTC.

Written as DNA, the CDR3 is TGTGCCAGCAGCCCAACCGGGACTTACTCCTACGAGCAGTACTTC. It is translated as CASSPTGTYSYEQYF. The V gene is TRBV3-1 (or the pseudogene TRBV3-2), the J gene TRBJ2-7; D possibly corresponds to TRBD2 (6 bases). CDR3 length: 15 amino acids. The V end lost 4 bases, the J end lost 0 bases, and 13 bases lay between the germline ends. Germline V gene sequence: CDR1 LGHDT, CDR2 YNNKEL (reference sequence).

This chain links TRBV12-3 or TRBV12-4 with TRBJ1-5; D gene unclear. The CDR3 sequence is 13 residues long. The ends were cut back, 2 bases at V and 4 bases at J, with 6 bases in the middle. CDR3 coding DNA: TGTGCCAGCAGTTTAAAAGCAAATCAGCCCCAGCATTTT. This sequence encodes CASSLKANQPQHF.

This chain joins TRBV7-8 and TRBJ1-1; TRBD1 agrees at 9 bases. CDR1 is SGHVS and CDR2 is FQNEAQ in the germline V gene. With 5 bases clipped from V and 3 bases from J, the junction kept 7 bases outside the gene matches. This CDR3 spans 15 amino acids. For the CDR3, the DNA is TGTGCCAGCAGCCGCAGGACAGGGGCCGACACTGAAGCTTTCTTT. Translated: CASSRRTGADTEAFF.

The chain links TRBV5-1 to TRBJ2-5; 7 bases are a match to TRBD1. This CDR3 is 14 amino acids long. J lost 2 bases, V lost 3 bases, and 4 bases had no gene match. The germline gives CDR1 SGHRS, CDR2 YFSETQ. The CDR3, as DNA: TGCGCCAGCAGCTCACAGGGACAGCAAGAGACCCAGTACTTC. Protein: CASSSQGQQETQYF.

This clone was observed a few times. V gene TRBV29-1 combines with J gene TRBJ2-7; 14 positions agree with TRBD2. The length of the CDR3 is 16 residues. The V gene's germline CDR1 is SQVTM and CDR2 ANQGSEA. After removal of 1 base from V and 4 bases from J, the junction contained 6 bases not matched to a gene. The CDR3 reads CSVEGLGTSGSYEQYF. The CDR3 DNA sequence: TGCAGCGTTGAAGGGCTAGGGACTAGCGGGAGTTACGAGCAGTACTTC.

The V gene is TRBV21-1, the J gene TRBJ2-1; the table assigns TRBD1, which was not confirmed against the DNA. TRBV21-1 is reported as a pseudogene. The CDR3 is 18 residues long. DNA for the CDR3: TGTGCCAGCAGCAAGACCCACCTGGACACAAAGCCCTACAATGAGCAGTTCTTC. As protein: CASSKTHLDTKPYNEQFF.

In this sample, this clone turned up once. The gene calls are TRBV7-9 and TRBJ2-7, with D tentatively TRBD2 (7 bases). The germline gives CDR1 SEHNR, CDR2 FQNEAQ (reference sequence). Deletions cut 7 bases from V and 0 bases from J, with 13 bases between. The CDR3 extends over 14 amino acids. CDR3 sequence: CASTRGAGSYEQYF. The CDR3 coding sequence is TGTGCCAGCACCCGGGGGGCTGGCTCCTACGAGCAGTACTTC.

The CDR3 here is CASSVDGTSYEQYF. In DNA, the CDR3 is TGTGCCAGCAGCGTAGACGGGACTTCCTACGAGCAGTACTTC. The rearrangement uses TRBV9 and TRBJ2-7; the D gene is possibly TRBD2 (6 bases). CDR3 length: 14 residues. The V gene lost 0 bases and the J gene lost 1 base, with 8 bases spanning the gap. In germline, CDR1 is SGDLS, CDR2 YYNGEE. The variable domain in full, with the rest retrieved from reference TRBV9 and TRBJ2-7, is DSGVTQTPKHLITATGQRVTLRCSPRSGDLSVYWYQQSLDQGLQFLIQYYNGEERAKGNILERFSAQQFPDLHSELNLSSLELGDSALYFCASSVDGTSYEQYFGPGTRLTVT.

This chain uses TRBV19 with TRBJ2-7; 8 nucleotides align to TRBD2. Germline CDR1 LNHDA, CDR2 SQIVND (reference sequence). J lost 2 bases, V lost 4 bases, and 10 bases had no gene match. This CDR3 has 16 amino acids. CDR3 sequence (DNA): TGTGCCAGTAGTACAAGGGGAGCGGGAGTTACCTACGAGCAGTACTTC. It translates to CASSTRGAGVTYEQYF.

CDR3 sequence (DNA): TGTGCCAGCAGTTTCAGGAGGGAGACCCAGTACTTC. It yields the protein CASSFRRETQYF. The chain carries TRBV12-3 or TRBV12-4 and TRBJ2-5; D possibly corresponds to TRBD2 (5 bases). The CDR3 contains 12 residues. V was pared by 3 bases and J by 5 bases, with 7 bases between.

The chain is built from TRBV5-1 and TRBJ2-7; 9 nucleotides align to TRBD2. Germline V gene lookup returns CDR1 SGHRS and CDR2 YFSETQ. V lost 5 bases and J lost 7; bases outside the gene matches: 7. The CDR3 is 13 amino acids. CDR3 sequence reads: CASSLIAGEEQYF. In DNA form, the CDR3 reads TGCGCCAGCAGTCTCATAGCGGGAGAAGAGCAGTACTTC.

This rearrangement joins TRBV3-1 (or the pseudogene TRBV3-2) to TRBJ1-6, with D unresolved. The CDR3 has 17 amino acids. Trimming removed 3 bases at V and 0 bases at J, with 12 bases between. Germline CDR1 is LGHDT and CDR2 is YNNKEL (reference sequence). The CDR3 loop is CASSQQQLSSYNSPLHF. CDR3 bases: TGTGCCAGCAGCCAGCAACAGCTTAGCTCCTATAATTCACCCCTCCACTTT.

The chain uses TRBV25-1 and TRBJ1-6; D might be TRBD1 (6 bases). The V end was cut by 8 bases, the J end by 7 bases, with 27 bases between. The CDR3 spans 18 residues. Germline V gene lookup returns CDR1 MGHDK and CDR2 SYGVNS. As DNA, the CDR3 is TGTGCCAGCCAAAGCCAAAAGAGGGGGTCCCTGGGAAATTCACCCCTCCACTTT. Its translation: CASQSQKRGSLGNSPLHF. The whole variable domain, filled in from reference TRBV25-1 and TRBJ1-6, reads EADIYQTPRYLVIGTGKKITLECSQTMGHDKMYWYQQDPGMELHLIHYSYGVNSTEKGDLSSESTVSRIRTEHFPLTLESARPSHTSQYLCASQSQKRGSLGNSPLHFGNGTRLTVT.

The genes are TRBV27 and TRBJ1-1; TRBD1 is a possible D gene (6 bases). The V end lost 2 bases, the J end lost 0 bases, and 13 bases lay between the germline ends. Per the germline V gene, CDR1 is MNHEY and CDR2 is SMNVEV (reference sequence). The CDR3 loop spans 16 amino acids. Here the CDR3 DNA reads TGTGCCAGCAGTTTAAACGGGGGGCTGATGAACACTGAAGCTTTCTTT. This translates into CASSLNGGLMNTEAFF.

This sequence joins TRBV6-2 or TRBV6-3 and TRBJ2-2; D perhaps matches TRBD1 (5 bases). The CDR3 covers 15 residues. Trimming stripped 4 bases from V and 2 bases from J, with 11 bases between. Germline loops: CDR1 MNHEY, CDR2 SVGEGT. CDR3 region: CASSSDRDNTGELFF. DNA of the CDR3: TGTGCCAGCAGTTCCGACAGAGACAACACCGGGGAGCTGTTTTTT.

The chain's CDR3 is CSAGGVTEAFF. The DNA of the CDR3 is TGCAGTGCAGGGGGGGTTACTGAAGCTTTCTTT. This chain links TRBV20-1 with TRBJ1-1; a weak D match, TRBD1 (6 bases). The CDR3 is made up of 11 amino acids. Deletions cut 6 bases from V and 5 bases from J, with 10 bases between. Germline values: CDR1 DFQATT, CDR2 SNEGSKA (reference sequence).

This rearrangement joins TRBV3-1 (or the pseudogene TRBV3-2) to TRBJ2-1; TRBD2 aligns across 8 bases. This CDR3 has 16 residues. J lost 7 bases, V lost 1 base, and 9 bases had no gene match. Per germline, CDR1 LGHDT and CDR2 YNNKEL (reference sequence). In nucleotides, the CDR3 is TGTGCCAGCAGCCAAGGAACAGCGGGAGCAGGGAATGAGCAGTTCTTC. Amino acid sequence: CASSQGTAGAGNEQFF.

The chain uses TRBV6-1 and TRBJ2-5, with D possibly being TRBD2 (6 bases). Trimming left V 1 base short and J 1 base short, with 10 bases between. Germline CDR1 reads MNHNS; CDR2 reads SASEGT. The CDR3 is made up of 15 amino acids. This chain's CDR3 is CASSEDRGTQETQYF. The CDR3 DNA is TGTGCCAGCAGTGAAGACCGGGGGACCCAAGAGACCCAGTACTTC.